What follows are 32 T cell receptor beta chains derived from one specimen sequenced in a study of identical twins. TCRdb fed the 5' RACE reads into MiXCR, producing one record per CDR3 protein. Of some 1,600,000 distinct CDR3 sequences listed, about 31% are singletons. Sequencing was done on a sample of cord blood. Every receptor here comes from a newborn girl in good health.

This clonotype was observed a few times. J is TRBJ2-1 and V is TRBV29-1, with D possibly being TRBD1 or TRBD2 (6 bases each). The CDR3 loop spans 17 amino acids. CDR1 is SQVTM and CDR2 is ANQGSEA in the germline V gene. V was clipped by 1 base and J by 4 bases, with 20 bases between them. CDR3 region: CSVEGGQPGGGYNEQFF. DNA for the CDR3: TGCAGCGTTGAAGGTGGACAGCCCGGAGGAGGGTACAATGAGCAGTTCTTC.

A note on this clonotype: A junction boundary mismatches the germline segment, possibly from a read error. The chain has TRBV29-1 and TRBJ1-1; TRBD1 is a possible D gene (5 bases). CDR1 SQVTM and CDR2 ANQGSEA come from the germline V gene. This CDR3 is 12 amino acids long. CDR3 loop: CSVADLGTGAFF. DNA of the CDR3: TGCAGCGTCGCCGACCTCGGGACTGGAGCTTTCTTT.

Notes on this clonotype: One end of the junction varies from germline; a read error may be responsible. The chain carries TRBV5-1 and TRBJ2-1, with 9 bases aligning to TRBD1. CDR3 length: 16 amino acids. The germline V gene has CDR1 SGHRS and CDR2 YFSETQ. CDR3 in DNA: TGCGCCAGCAGCGCCACAACCGGGACAGGGATCAATGAGCTGTTCTTC. It encodes CASSATTGTGINELFF.

The CDR3 here is CSARDQWGAKNEQYF. CDR3 DNA: TGCAGTGCTAGAGATCAGTGGGGCGCGAAAAACGAGCAGTACTTC. This chain links TRBV20-1 with TRBJ2-7, with a weak D call TRBD1 (5 bases). Trimming shortened V by 0 bases and J by 5 bases, and 17 bases separated the two germline ends. In germline, CDR1 is DFQATT, CDR2 SNEGSKA (reference sequence). CDR3 length equals 15 residues.

This clonotype was seen repeatedly, ten times or more. The CDR3 region is CASSVGSSSYEQYF. The CDR3 DNA sequence: TGTGCCAGCAGCGTAGGCTCAAGCTCCTACGAGCAGTACTTC. The J gene is TRBJ2-7, the V gene TRBV9; no definite D call. V gave up 0 bases and J gave up 0 bases, with 7 bases separating them. The CDR3 runs 14 residues. Germline V gene lookup returns CDR1 SGDLS and CDR2 YYNGEE.

The J gene is TRBJ2-1, the V gene TRBV3-1; 10 nucleotides line up with TRBD2. CDR3 size: 16 residues. Germline V gene lookup returns CDR1 LGHDT and CDR2 YNNKEL (reference sequence). The J segment lost 13 bases and the V segment lost 4 bases, leaving 16 bases of the junction unmatched. In DNA form, the CDR3 reads TGTGCCAGCAGCCCCCGTCTAGCGGGAGTGAAAGAGACCCAGTTCTTC. It yields the protein CASSPRLAGVKETQFF.

Only a few counts were recorded for this clonotype. V gene TRBV7-9 combines with J gene TRBJ1-2; tentative D call: TRBD1 (6 bases). V lost 1 base, J lost 5 bases, and 11 bases lay in between. The V gene's germline CDR1 is SEHNR and CDR2 FQNEAQ (reference sequence). CDR3 length: 14 residues. CDR3 loop: CASSLGQDLYGYTF. In DNA form, the CDR3 reads TGTGCCAGCAGCTTAGGACAGGACCTGTATGGCTACACCTTC.

This clonotype occurred a few times. The chain uses TRBV28 and TRBJ2-3; 8 bases map to TRBD1. Per germline, CDR1 MDHEN and CDR2 SYDVKM. This CDR3 contains 15 residues. Germline trimming cut 5 bases from V and 1 base from J; bases unmatched to any gene: 5. The CDR3 protein is CASSQGAAGTDTQYF. The CDR3 DNA follows: TGTGCCAGCAGTCAGGGGGCAGCGGGCACAGATACGCAGTATTTT.

In DNA form, the CDR3 reads TGTGCCAGCAGCTCCCAAATGAGCAGGGAGGTTGAAAAACTGTTTTTT. Residues: CASSSQMSREVEKLFF. The chain has TRBV13 and TRBJ1-4, with a weak D call TRBD1 (5 bases). This CDR3 is 16 amino acids long. V shed 4 bases and J shed 7 bases, with 19 bases lying between them. Germline V gene lookup returns CDR1 PRHDT and CDR2 FYEKMQ (reference sequence).

This clonotype was picked up a small number of times. V and J are TRBV7-2 and TRBJ2-7, with D tentatively TRBD1 or TRBD2 (6 bases each). V was clipped by 4 bases and J by 3 bases, with 16 bases between them. The CDR3 extends over 15 amino acids. CDR1 is SGHTA, CDR2 FQGNSA, per germline. The CDR3 spells CASSYRGDTIYEQYF. DNA of the CDR3: TGTGCCAGCAGCTATAGGGGGGACACTATCTACGAGCAGTACTTC.

The rearrangement joins TRBV4-1 to TRBJ1-1; D might be TRBD1 (6 bases). This CDR3 spans 16 amino acids. From germline, CDR1 is MGHRA and CDR2 YSYEKL. The V gene lost 4 bases and the J gene lost 0 bases, with 15 bases spanning the gap. This CDR3 reads CASSPRQGTMNTEAFF. DNA for the CDR3: TGCGCCAGCAGCCCCCGACAAGGGACAATGAACACTGAAGCTTTCTTT.

The CDR3 loop is CASSEGVGRVATWYNEQFF. The CDR3 nucleotides are TGTGCCAGCAGCGAGGGGGTCGGCAGGGTAGCTACATGGTACAATGAGCAGTTCTTC. The V and J genes are TRBV7-6 and TRBJ2-1; possibly TRBD1 for D (6 bases). The germline gives CDR1 SGHVS, CDR2 FNYEAQ. The CDR3 is 19 amino acids. V was cut by 5 bases and J by 4 bases, with 27 bases left in between.

The genes are TRBV6-1 and TRBJ1-5, with 9 bases identical to TRBD1. The CDR3 runs to 13 residues. V was pared by 6 bases and J by 7 bases, with 4 bases of the junction left unmatched. The germline CDR1 and CDR2 sequences are MNHNS and SASEGT. CDR3 nucleotides: TGTGCCAGCAGGGGGGACAGGGTCCAGCCCCAGCATTTT. Translated: CASRGDRVQPQHF.

The chain employs TRBV29-1 and TRBJ2-1; 10 bases are a match to TRBD2. The CDR3 length is 14 residues. The J segment lost 13 bases and the V segment lost 7 bases, leaving 16 bases of the junction unmatched. The V gene's germline CDR1 is SQVTM and CDR2 ANQGSEA. The CDR3 sequence is CSAEGPSGSPTQFF. The CDR3 bases are TGCAGCGCCGAGGGGCCTAGCGGGAGTCCTACCCAGTTCTTC.

In its sample, this clonotype was seen a few times. The chain uses TRBV12-3 or TRBV12-4 and TRBJ1-6, with D tentatively TRBD1 (6 bases). V lost 7 bases and J lost 9, with 25 bases in between. CDR3 length: 17 amino acids. The CDR3, as DNA: TGTGCCAGCACCCTCTGGGGCAACCCAGGGGTTCTTTCACCCCTCCACTTT. It encodes CASTLWGNPGVLSPLHF.

This clonotype has a single count. V usage is TRBV6-1 and J usage is TRBJ1-4, with D uncertain. V gave up 0 bases and J gave up 3 bases, with 11 bases separating them. The CDR3 contains 16 residues. CDR1 and CDR2 (germline): MNHNS, SASEGT. The CDR3 DNA follows: TGTGCCAGCAGTGAAGCATTCGGACTTTCTAATGAAAAACTGTTTTTT. This codes for CASSEAFGLSNEKLFF.

With regard to this clonotype: A read error may explain this, as a much larger clone is one base away. The CDR3 bases are TGTGCCAGCAGTTCTAGACAGGGGGGCTCCTACAATGAGCAGTTATTC. It encodes CASSSRQGGSYNEQLF. This chain links TRBV6-2 or TRBV6-3 with TRBJ2-1, with 9 bases matching TRBD1. Germline V gene lookup returns CDR1 MNHEY and CDR2 SVGEGT. The CDR3 length is 16 residues.

This chain joins TRBV30 and TRBJ1-4, with 9 bases that match TRBD1. Trimming removed 4 bases from V and 7 bases from J; junction bases left unmatched: 7. In germline, CDR1 is GTSNPN, CDR2 SVGIG (reference sequence). This CDR3 region has 14 residues. The CDR3 DNA reads as TGTGCCTGGACGGAGCCGGGACAGGGTGAAAAACTGTTTTTT. Its protein product is CAWTEPGQGEKLFF.

The chain uses TRBV2 and TRBJ2-3; D is possibly TRBD1 (5 bases). The germline CDR1 and CDR2 sequences are SNHLY and FYNNEI. Trimming stripped 4 bases from V and 6 bases from J, with 11 bases between. This CDR3 is 13 amino acids long. Written as DNA, the CDR3 is TGTGCCAGCAGTGTCTATAGGGGCGATACGCAGTATTTT. Translated: CASSVYRGDTQYF.

The gene calls are TRBV7-2 and TRBJ2-7; D unclear. This CDR3 has 13 amino acids. Trimming pared 3 bases from V and 7 bases from J, leaving 13 bases between. CDR1 is SGHTA, CDR2 FQGNSA, per germline. This chain's CDR3 is CASSFERGFEQYF. Here the CDR3 DNA reads TGTGCCAGCAGCTTCGAGCGTGGGTTTGAGCAGTACTTC. The full variable domain, its missing parts supplied by reference TRBV7-2 and TRBJ2-7, is GAGVSQSPSNKVTEKGKDVELRCDPISGHTALYWYRQSLGQGLEFLIYFQGNSAPDKSGLPSDRFSAERTGGSVSTLTIQRTQQEDSAVYLCASSFERGFEQYFGPGTRLTVT.

The chain joins TRBV20-1 to TRBJ1-4, with a tentative D call TRBD1 (5 bases). The CDR3 contains 13 residues. Germline CDR1 and CDR2: DFQATT and SNEGSKA (reference sequence). V lost 3 bases and J 4 bases, leaving 9 bases between the germline ends. The CDR3 protein is CSASQGLNEKLFF. The DNA for the CDR3 is TGCAGTGCTAGTCAGGGCCTTAATGAAAAACTGTTTTTT.

The rearrangement links TRBV28 to TRBJ1-2; D may be TRBD1 (6 bases). Germline CDR1 is MDHEN and CDR2 is SYDVKM. This CDR3 contains 13 residues. Between the trimmed V and J ends, which lost 11 bases and 6 bases, there was a span of 19 bases. In DNA, the CDR3 is TGTGCCTCCCAAGGGGGGGATGGGCATGGCTACACCTTC. This sequence encodes CASQGGDGHGYTF.

This chain joins TRBV5-6 and TRBJ2-5, with 8 bases fitting TRBD2. This CDR3 spans 18 amino acids. CDR1 and CDR2 from the germline V gene are SGHDT and YYEEEE. The V gene end was trimmed by 3 bases and the J gene end by 6 bases; junction bases not matched to a gene: 19. The CDR3 sequence is CASSSHPITSGRPQTQYF. Written as DNA, the CDR3 is TGTGCCAGCAGCTCCCATCCCATCACTAGCGGTCGACCCCAGACCCAGTACTTC.

This clonotype was picked up a small number of times. The CDR3 sequence is CASSRAGQSNTEAFF. CDR3 sequence (DNA): TGCGCCAGCAGTCGAGCGGGACAGTCGAACACTGAAGCTTTCTTT. The V call is TRBV5-1, the J call TRBJ1-1; 7 bases line up with TRBD1. Germline CDR1 SGHRS, CDR2 YFSETQ. V lost 5 bases, J lost 1 base, and 8 bases stayed unmatched. This CDR3 contains 15 residues.

This clonotype was detected only a few times. The chain is built from TRBV24-1 and TRBJ1-5, with TRBD1 matching 12 bases. J lost 4 bases, V lost 3 bases, and 6 bases had no gene match. The length of the CDR3 is 17 residues. Germline lookup yields CDR1 KGHDR and CDR2 SFDVKD. Here the CDR3 DNA reads TGTGCCACCAGTGATAGTGGGGACAGGGGGCCTAATCAGCCCCAGCATTTT. Translating gives CATSDSGDRGPNQPQHF.

The chain recombines TRBV5-1 with TRBJ2-5, with D possibly being TRBD2 (5 bases). The DNA end lines up better with TRBJ2-7; the J call may be wrong. Germline-derived CDR1 and CDR2 are SGHRS and YFSETQ. The CDR3 covers 17 residues. The CDR3 reads CASSSVGFKTRDYEQYF. Here the CDR3 DNA reads TGCGCCAGCAGCTCGGTAGGTTTCAAGACACGGGACTACGAGCAGTACTTC.

This clonotype was seen only a few times. The rearrangement uses TRBV29-1 and TRBJ1-1; TRBD1 is a possible D gene (5 bases). CDR3 length: 13 amino acids. V shed 6 bases and J shed 2 bases, with 13 bases lying between them. CDR1 is SQVTM, CDR2 ANQGSEA, per germline. The CDR3 DNA follows: TGCAGCGTAGAGAACAGGCTAAACACTGAAGCTTTCTTT. This translates into CSVENRLNTEAFF.

The V and J genes are TRBV12-3 or TRBV12-4 and TRBJ2-3; 7 positions match TRBD2. The CDR3 sequence is 15 residues long. The ends lost 5 bases at V and 2 bases at J; junction bases unmatched: 7. The CDR3 DNA reads TGTGCCAGCAGTCCCTCCGCGGGAGCCACAGATACGCAGTATTTT. Residues: CASSPSAGATDTQYF.

The V gene is TRBV11-2, the J gene TRBJ1-2; D is possibly TRBD1 (5 bases). The CDR3 sequence is 14 residues long. Germline-derived CDR1 and CDR2 are SGHAT and FQNNGV. V lost 1 base and J lost 4, with 10 bases in between. CDR3 in DNA: TGTGCCAGCAGCTTAGTCGGGACCTCCTATGGCTACACCTTC. Residues: CASSLVGTSYGYTF.

The rearrangement links TRBV6-5 to TRBJ2-2; possibly TRBD1 or TRBD2 for D (5 bases each). The V end was cut by 0 bases, the J end by 0 bases, with 14 bases between. In germline, CDR1 is MNHEY, CDR2 SVGAGI. This CDR3 has 18 residues. Here the CDR3 reads CASSYSAPGTPNTGELFF. The CDR3, as DNA: TGTGCCAGCAGTTACTCGGCTCCAGGGACGCCGAACACCGGGGAGCTGTTTTTT.

This chain uses TRBV27 with TRBJ1-2; no clear D gene. CDR3 size: 14 residues. Germline V gene sequence: CDR1 MNHEY, CDR2 SMNVEV (reference sequence). Between the trimmed V and J ends, which lost 5 bases and 6 bases, there was a span of 16 bases. The CDR3 reads CASSLHPVTHGYTF. The DNA of the CDR3 is TGTGCCAGCAGTCTACACCCCGTCACCCATGGCTACACCTTC.

This chain links TRBV6-6 with TRBJ1-2; D is perhaps TRBD1 (5 bases). Trimming took off 5 bases at V and 8 bases at J, with 18 bases between the two ends. The CDR3 sequence is 14 residues long. In germline, CDR1 is MNHNY, CDR2 SVGAGI (reference sequence). In DNA, the CDR3 is TGTGCCAGCAGTAACAACTGGTCGACAGACGGCTACACCTTC. It encodes CASSNNWSTDGYTF.